A selection of T cell receptor beta chains follows, all from one sample in a study of T-cell reconstitution after alpha-beta-depleted transplantation in children. TCRdb called the PCR reads again in MiXCR, with one record for every CDR3 protein. The repertoire holds some 550,000 distinct CDR3 sequences, with more than 20% as singletons. This specimen was PBMCs, mostly from graft donor cells, taken 360 days after TCRalphabeta/CD19-depleted stem cell transplant. All receptors derive from a boy younger than two who had a stem cell transplant for acute myeloid leukemia, so the T cells may come from the graft donor. CDR3s include the opening cysteine and the closing phenylalanine or tryptophan. The D gene is left open where the match is weak. Some rows have no size entry. The others give once, few or many, or a class for an expanded clone.

J gene | V gene | D gene | clone size | CDR3 protein
TRBJ2-1 | TRBV7-7 | - | many | CASSFERETEQFF
TRBJ1-2 | TRBV29-1 | - | many | CSVEWGANYGYTF
TRBJ2-3 | TRBV6-5 | TRBD2 | - | CASSYVAGSTDTQYF
TRBJ1-4 | TRBV20-1 | - | - | CSGRRGRTNEKLFF
TRBJ1-2 | TRBV10-3 | - | - | CAISPQGDYGYTF
TRBJ1-1 | TRBV6-1 | - | - | CASSEGQVLQAFF
TRBJ2-5 | TRBV29-1 | TRBD1 | - | CSGTGLETQYF
TRBJ2-4 | TRBV20-1 | - | - | CSVPDRQESLQNIQYF
TRBJ2-7 | TRBV3-1 | TRBD1 | many | CASSGGQAYEQYF
TRBJ1-2 | TRBV2 | - | many | CAIRDRYGYTF
TRBJ2-1 | TRBV7-2 | TRBD2 | many | CASSLAPTSGENNEQFF
TRBJ2-1 | TRBV27 | TRBD2 | many | CASSSAGGLGEQFF
TRBJ2-7 | TRBV15 | TRBD1 | - | CATSRRQGGYEQYF
TRBJ2-2 | TRBV10-2 | - | - | CASSEISWEDTGELFF
TRBJ2-2 | TRBV5-4 | TRBD2 | - | CASSLSTWGGAGELFF
TRBJ1-1 | TRBV15 | - | few | CATSRGGNTEAFF
TRBJ1-2 | TRBV29-1 | - | many | CSASDRSNYGYTF
TRBJ2-7 | TRBV29-1 | - | many | CSVEDNGKTYEQYF
TRBJ2-7 | TRBV6-2/TRBV6-3 | - | once | CASSYPSTFYGQYF
TRBJ2-3 | TRBV15 | TRBD1 | - | CATSRDRTGGVTDTQYF